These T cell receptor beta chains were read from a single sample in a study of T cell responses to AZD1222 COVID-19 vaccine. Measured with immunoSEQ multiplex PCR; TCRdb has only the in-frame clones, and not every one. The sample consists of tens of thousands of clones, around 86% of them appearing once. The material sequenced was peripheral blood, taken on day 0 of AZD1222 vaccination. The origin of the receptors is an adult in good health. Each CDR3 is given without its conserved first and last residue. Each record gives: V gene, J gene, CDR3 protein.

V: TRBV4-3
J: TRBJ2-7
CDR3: ASSQDWEGQHSYEQY

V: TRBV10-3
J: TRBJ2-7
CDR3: AISGLGGYEQY

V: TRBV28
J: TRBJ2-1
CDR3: ASSPTFAGGNEQF

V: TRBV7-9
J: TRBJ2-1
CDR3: ASSHIFPQGAGLSDEQF

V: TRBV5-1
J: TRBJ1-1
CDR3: ASSFTAGAGGTEAF

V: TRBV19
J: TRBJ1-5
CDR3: ASRATGNQPQH

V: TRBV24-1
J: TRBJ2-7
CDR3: ATSDRIAGLAEQY

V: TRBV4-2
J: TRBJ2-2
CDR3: ASTDSGRDTGELF

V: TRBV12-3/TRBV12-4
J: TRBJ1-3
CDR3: ASREGFRNTIY

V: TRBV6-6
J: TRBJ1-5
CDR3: ASSRNGAGRDSNQPQH

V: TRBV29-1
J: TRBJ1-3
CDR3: SVVWGQGGNTIY

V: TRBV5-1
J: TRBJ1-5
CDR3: ASSLGWGGNNQPQH

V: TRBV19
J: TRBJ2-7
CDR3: ASSIITPYEQY

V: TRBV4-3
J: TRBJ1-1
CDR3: ASSQTGTTKREAF

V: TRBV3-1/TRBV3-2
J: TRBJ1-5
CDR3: ASSQDPGTGNQPQH

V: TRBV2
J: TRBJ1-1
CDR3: ASSDRTGLISEAF

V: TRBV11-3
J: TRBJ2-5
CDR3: ASSLFVGETQY

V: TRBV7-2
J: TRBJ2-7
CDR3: ASSLLAGGSYEQY

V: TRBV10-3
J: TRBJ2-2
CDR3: AISGTGSDTGELF

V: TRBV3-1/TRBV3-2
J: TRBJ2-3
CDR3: ASSPSTDTQY

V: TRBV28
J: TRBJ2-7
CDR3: ASSLERESPYEQY

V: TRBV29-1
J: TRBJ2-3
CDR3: SVQGAYVDTQY

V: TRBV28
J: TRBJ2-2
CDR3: ASSFSGRLTGELF

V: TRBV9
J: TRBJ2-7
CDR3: ASGRGQNSYEQY

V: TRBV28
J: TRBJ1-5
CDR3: ASRSGEVRNQPQH

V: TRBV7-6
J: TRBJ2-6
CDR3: ASSPTSRGGYSSGANVLT

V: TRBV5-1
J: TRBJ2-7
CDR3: ASSLEWKIYEQY

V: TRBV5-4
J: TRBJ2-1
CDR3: ASSLPRLVTQIYEQF

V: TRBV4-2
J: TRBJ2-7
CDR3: ASSQSTANYEQY

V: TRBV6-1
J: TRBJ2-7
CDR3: ASSEVGQTYEQY

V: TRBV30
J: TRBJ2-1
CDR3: ARSSGRGANEQF

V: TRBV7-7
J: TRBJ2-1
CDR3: ASSLGLAGIGEQF

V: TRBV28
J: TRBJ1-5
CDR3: ASKTPPGPASNQPQH

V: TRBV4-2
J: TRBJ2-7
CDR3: ASSQGLPGGPSYEQY

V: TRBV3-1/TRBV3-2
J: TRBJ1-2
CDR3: ASSQAPGAVFYGYT

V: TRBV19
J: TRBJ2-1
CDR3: ASSMQLAGTYNEQF

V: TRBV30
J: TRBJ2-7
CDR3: AWGQGYEQY

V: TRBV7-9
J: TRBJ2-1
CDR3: ASSLGTTDNEQF

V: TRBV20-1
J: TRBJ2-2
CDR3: SASLGTTGELF

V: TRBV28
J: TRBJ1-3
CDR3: ASSLSGGSGNTIY

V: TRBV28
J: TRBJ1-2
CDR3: ASRQMGYGYT

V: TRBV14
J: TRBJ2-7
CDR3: ASSQERRDSLSSYEQY

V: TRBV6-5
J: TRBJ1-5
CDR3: ASSYSYRGHQPQH

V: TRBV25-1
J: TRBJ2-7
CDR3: ASSETSN

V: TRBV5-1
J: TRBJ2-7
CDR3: ASSLGVSGSTEQY

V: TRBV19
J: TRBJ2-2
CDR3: ASTVATGELF

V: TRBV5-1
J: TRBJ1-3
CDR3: ASSTGQGRILNTIY

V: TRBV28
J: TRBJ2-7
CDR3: ASRGQASYEQY

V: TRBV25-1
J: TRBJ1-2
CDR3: ASSDFGMEGQFRYGYT

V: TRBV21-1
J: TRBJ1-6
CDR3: ASRNRTEQGYNSPLH

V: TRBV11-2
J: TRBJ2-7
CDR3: ASSLFAGEQY

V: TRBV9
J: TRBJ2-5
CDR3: ASSEGGQVETQY

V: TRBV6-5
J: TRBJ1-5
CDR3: ASKPGQNSNQPQH

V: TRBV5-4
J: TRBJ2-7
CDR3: ASSLDAFPYEQY

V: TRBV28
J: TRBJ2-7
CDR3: ASSSSTKPTYEQY

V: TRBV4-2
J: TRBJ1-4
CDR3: ASSQDTYWEKLF